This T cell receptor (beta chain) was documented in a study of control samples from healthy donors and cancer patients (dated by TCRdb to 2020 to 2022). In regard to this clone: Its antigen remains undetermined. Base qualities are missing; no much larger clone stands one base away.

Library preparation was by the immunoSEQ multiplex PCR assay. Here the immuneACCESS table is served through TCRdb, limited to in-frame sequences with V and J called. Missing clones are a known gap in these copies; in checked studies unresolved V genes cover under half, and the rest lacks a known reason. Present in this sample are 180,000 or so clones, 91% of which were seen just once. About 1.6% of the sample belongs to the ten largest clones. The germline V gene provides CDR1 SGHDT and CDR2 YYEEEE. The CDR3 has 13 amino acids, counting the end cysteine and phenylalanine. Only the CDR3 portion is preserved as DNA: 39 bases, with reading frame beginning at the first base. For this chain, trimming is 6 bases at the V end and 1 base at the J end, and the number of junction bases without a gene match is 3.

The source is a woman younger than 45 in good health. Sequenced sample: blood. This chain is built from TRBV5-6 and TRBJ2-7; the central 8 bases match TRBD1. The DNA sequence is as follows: TGTGCCAGCACCGGACAGGGATCCTACGAGCAGTACTTC. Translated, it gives CASTGQGSYEQYF.